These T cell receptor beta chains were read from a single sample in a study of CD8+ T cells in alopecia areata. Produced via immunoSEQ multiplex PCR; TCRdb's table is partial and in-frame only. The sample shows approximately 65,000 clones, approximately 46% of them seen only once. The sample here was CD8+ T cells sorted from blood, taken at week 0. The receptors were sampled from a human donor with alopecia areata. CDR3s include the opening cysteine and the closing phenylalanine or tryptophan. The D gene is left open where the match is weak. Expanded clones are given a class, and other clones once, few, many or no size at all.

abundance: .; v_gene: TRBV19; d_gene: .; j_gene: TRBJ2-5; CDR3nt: TGTGCCAGTAGTGGGCCGGAAGGGACCCAGTACTTC; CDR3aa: CASSGPEGTQYF
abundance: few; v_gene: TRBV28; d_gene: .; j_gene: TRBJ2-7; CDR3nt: TGTGCCAGCGACCGGACGAGGGCGCGAGAGCAGTACTTC; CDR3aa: CASDRTRAREQYF
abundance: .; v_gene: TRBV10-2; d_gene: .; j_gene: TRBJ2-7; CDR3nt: TGCGCCAGCAGTGAGCCCCGACTAGGCGGGTCCTACGAGCAGTACTTC; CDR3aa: CASSEPRLGGSYEQYF
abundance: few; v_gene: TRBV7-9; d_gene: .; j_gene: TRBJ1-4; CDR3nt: TGTGCCAGCAGCTTTCTCAGTGGGGAAAAACTGTTTTTT; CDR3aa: CASSFLSGEKLFF
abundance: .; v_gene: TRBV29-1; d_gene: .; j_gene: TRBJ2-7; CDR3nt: TGCAGCGTTGAAGATCCCCGCCCGGGATACGAGCAGTACTTC; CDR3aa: CSVEDPRPGYEQYF
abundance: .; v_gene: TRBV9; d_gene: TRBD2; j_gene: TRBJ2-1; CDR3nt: TGTGCCAGCAGCGCCGGGACTAGCGGGTGGAATGAGCAGTTCTTC; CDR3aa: CASSAGTSGWNEQFF
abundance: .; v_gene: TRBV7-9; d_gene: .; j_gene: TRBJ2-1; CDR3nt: TGTGCCAGCATCATTCACAATGAGCAGTTCTTC; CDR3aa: CASIIHNEQFF
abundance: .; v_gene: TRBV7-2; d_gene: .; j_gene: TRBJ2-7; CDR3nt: TGTGCCAGCAGCTTCCCCAGAGACTTCTCCTACGAGCAGTACTTC; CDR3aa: CASSFPRDFSYEQYF
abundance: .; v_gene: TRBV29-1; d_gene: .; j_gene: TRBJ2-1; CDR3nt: TGCAGCGTTGATTCGGCTGAGCAGTTCTTC; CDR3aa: CSVDSAEQFF
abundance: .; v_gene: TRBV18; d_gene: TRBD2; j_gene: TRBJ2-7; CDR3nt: TGTGCCAGCTCATACCCTCCTAGCGGGGTTTACGAGCAGTACTTC; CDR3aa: CASSYPPSGVYEQYF
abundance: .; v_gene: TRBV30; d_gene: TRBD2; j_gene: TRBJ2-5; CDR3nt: TGTGCCTGGAATCTAGCGGGAGGGCCTCGGGAGACCCAGTACTTC; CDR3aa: CAWNLAGGPRETQYF
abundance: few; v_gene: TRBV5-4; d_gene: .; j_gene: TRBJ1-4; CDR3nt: TGTGCCAGCAGCTTGGGGGTTTTGCATGAAAAACTGTTTTTT; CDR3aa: CASSLGVLHEKLFF
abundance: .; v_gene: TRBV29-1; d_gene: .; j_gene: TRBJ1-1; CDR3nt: TGCAGCGTTGGAGGGGGGGCTCACACTGAAGCTTTCTTT; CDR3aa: CSVGGGAHTEAFF
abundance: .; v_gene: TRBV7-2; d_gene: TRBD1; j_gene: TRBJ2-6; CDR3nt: TGTGCCAGCAGCCCATCCGGGACAGAGTCCTCTGGGGCCAACGTCCTGACTTTC; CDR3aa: CASSPSGTESSGANVLTF
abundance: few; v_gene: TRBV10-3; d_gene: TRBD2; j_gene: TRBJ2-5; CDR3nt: TGTGCCATCAGTGAGTCTTTAGCGGGAGTGGGAGAGACCCAGTACTTC; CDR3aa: CAISESLAGVGETQYF
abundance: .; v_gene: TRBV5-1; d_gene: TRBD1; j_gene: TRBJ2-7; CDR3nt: TGCGCCAGCAGCGGAGACAGGGCCAACGAGCAGTACTTC; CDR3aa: CASSGDRANEQYF
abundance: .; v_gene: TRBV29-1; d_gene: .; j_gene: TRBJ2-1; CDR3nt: TGCAGCGCCCTCACGGGACGTGAGCAGTTCTTC; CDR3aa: CSALTGREQFF
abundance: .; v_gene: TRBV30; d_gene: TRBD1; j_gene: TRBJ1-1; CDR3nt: TGTGCCTGGACCAGACAGGGAATGAACACTGAAGCTTTCTTT; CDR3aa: CAWTRQGMNTEAFF
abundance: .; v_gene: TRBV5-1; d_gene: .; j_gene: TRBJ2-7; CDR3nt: TGCGCCAGCAGCATTGGAGGCTACGAGCAGTACTTC; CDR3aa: CASSIGGYEQYF
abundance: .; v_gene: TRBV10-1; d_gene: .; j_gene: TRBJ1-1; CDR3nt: TGCGCCAGCAGTGACGACGGCACTGAAGCTTTCTTT; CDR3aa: CASSDDGTEAFF
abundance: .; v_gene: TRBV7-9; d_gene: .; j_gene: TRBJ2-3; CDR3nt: TGTGCCAGCAGCCGGGCAGATACGCAGTATTTT; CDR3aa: CASSRADTQYF
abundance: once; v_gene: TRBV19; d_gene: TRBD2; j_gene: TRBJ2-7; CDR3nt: TGTGCCAGTAGTAATCTAGCGGGAAGTTTTTACGAGCAGTACTTC; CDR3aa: CASSNLAGSFYEQYF
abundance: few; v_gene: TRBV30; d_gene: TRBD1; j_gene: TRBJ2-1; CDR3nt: TGTGCCTGGAGTTCACAGGGGGCTAATGAGCAGTTCTTC; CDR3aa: CAWSSQGANEQFF
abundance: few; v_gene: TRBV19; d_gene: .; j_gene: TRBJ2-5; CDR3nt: TGTGCCACCGAGATGGGGGAGACCCAGTACTTC; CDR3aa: CATEMGETQYF
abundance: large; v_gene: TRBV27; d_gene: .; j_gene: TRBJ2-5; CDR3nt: TGTGCCAGCCGGACGGGCCGCACCCAGTACTTC; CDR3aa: CASRTGRTQYF
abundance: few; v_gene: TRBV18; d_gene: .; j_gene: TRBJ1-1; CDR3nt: TGTGCCAGCTCAGCCGCTATTTTTCCAGGGGTAGCGAACACTGAAGCTTTCTTT; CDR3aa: CASSAAIFPGVANTEAFF
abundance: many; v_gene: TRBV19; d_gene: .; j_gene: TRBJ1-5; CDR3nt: TGTGCCAGTAGTATTGAGGGAAACCAGCCCCAGCATTTT; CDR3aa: CASSIEGNQPQHF
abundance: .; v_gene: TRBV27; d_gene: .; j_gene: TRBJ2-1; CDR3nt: TGTGCCAGCAGCTCCCTCTCCGCGGGGGAGCAGTTCTTC; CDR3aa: CASSSLSAGEQFF
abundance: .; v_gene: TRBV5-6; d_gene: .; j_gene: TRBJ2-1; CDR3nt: TGTGCCAGCAGCCCGACCTCCTACAATGAGCAGTTCTTC; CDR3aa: CASSPTSYNEQFF
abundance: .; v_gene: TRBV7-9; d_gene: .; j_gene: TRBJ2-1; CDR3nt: TGTGCCAGCAGCTTAATGGTTGGGGATGATGAGCAGTTCTTC; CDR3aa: CASSLMVGDDEQFF
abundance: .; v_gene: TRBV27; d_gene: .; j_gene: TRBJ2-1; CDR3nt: TGTGCCAGCTCATCCAGCTCCTACAATGAGCAGTTCTTC; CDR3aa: CASSSSSYNEQFF
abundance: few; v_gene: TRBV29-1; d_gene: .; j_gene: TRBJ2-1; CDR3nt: TGCAGCGTTGAAGCCCGCTACAATGAGCAGTTCTTC; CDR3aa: CSVEARYNEQFF
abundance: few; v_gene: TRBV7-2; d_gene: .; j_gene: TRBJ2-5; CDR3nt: TGTGCCAGCAGCTTAGGAGCGACGGACCAAGAGACCCAGTACTTC; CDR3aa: CASSLGATDQETQYF
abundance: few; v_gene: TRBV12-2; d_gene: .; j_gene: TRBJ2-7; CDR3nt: TGTGCAAGTCGCTGGGACTATACAGCGGCCTACGAGCAGTACTTC; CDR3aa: CASRWDYTAAYEQYF
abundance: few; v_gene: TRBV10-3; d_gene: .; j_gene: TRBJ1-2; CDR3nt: TGTGCCATCAGTGAGGTGGGAAACTCTAACTATGGCTACACCTTC; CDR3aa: CAISEVGNSNYGYTF
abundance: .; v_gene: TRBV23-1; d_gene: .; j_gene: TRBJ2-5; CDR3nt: TGCGCCAGCAGGGGCTGGGAGACCCAGTACTTC; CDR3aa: CASRGWETQYF
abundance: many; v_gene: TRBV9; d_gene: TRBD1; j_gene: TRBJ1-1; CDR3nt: TGTGCCAGCAGCGCCGGGACAGGGAACACTGAAGCTTTCTTT; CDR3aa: CASSAGTGNTEAFF
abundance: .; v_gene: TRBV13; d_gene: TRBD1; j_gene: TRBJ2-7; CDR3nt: TGTGCCAGCCAGACAGGGCGGATTGGCGAGCAGTACTTC; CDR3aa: CASQTGRIGEQYF
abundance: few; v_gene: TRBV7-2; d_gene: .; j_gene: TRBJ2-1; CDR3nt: TGTGCCAGCAGCTTCGCCGCTAACCCCTACAATGAGCAGTTCTTC; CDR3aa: CASSFAANPYNEQFF
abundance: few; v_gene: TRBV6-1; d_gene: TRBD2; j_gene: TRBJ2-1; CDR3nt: TGTGCCAGCAGTTCCGCGGGAGAGTCCGATGAGCAGTTCTTC; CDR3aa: CASSSAGESDEQFF
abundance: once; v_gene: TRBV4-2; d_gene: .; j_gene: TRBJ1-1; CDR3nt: TGTGCCAGCAGCCAAGATTGGGTGGAGACGACTGAAGCTTTCTTT; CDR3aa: CASSQDWVETTEAFF
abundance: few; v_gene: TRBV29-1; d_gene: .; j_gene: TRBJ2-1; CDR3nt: TGCAGCGCAGGACCTGGGGGTGAGCAGTTCTTC; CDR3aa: CSAGPGGEQFF
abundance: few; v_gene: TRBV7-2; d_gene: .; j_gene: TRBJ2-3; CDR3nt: TGTGCCAGCAGCTTGGGCGGGTGGAACACAGATACGCAGTATTTT; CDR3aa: CASSLGGWNTDTQYF
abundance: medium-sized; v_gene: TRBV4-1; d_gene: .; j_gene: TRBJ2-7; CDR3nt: TGCGCCAGCAGCCAAGGCGAGGGGGCCTACGAGCAGTACTTC; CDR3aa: CASSQGEGAYEQYF
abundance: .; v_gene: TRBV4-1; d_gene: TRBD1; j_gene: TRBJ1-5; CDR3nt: TGCGCCAGCAGCCAAGATCAGGGGGCGAATCAGCCCCAGCATTTT; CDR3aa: CASSQDQGANQPQHF
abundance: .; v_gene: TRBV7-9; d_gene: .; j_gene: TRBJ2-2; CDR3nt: TGTGCCAGCAGCGGAACAGACTGGGTGGGGACCGGGGAGCTGTTTTTT; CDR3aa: CASSGTDWVGTGELFF
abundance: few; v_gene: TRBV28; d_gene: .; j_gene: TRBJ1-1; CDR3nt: TGTGCCAGCAGTTTATTCCAGCAGGACACTGAAGCTTTCTTT; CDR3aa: CASSLFQQDTEAFF
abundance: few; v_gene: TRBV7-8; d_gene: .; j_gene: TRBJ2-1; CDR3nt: TGTGCCAGCAGCATTAGGGGCTGGAATGAGCAGTTCTTC; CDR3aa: CASSIRGWNEQFF
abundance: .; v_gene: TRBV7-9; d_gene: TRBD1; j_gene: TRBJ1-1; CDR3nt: TGTGCCAGCAGCCCGACAGGGTTTACTGAAGCTTTCTTT; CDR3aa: CASSPTGFTEAFF
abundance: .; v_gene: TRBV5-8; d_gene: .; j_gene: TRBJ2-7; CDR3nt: TGTGCCAGTATATTCGCTAGACGGGAGCAGTACTTC; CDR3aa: CASIFARREQYF
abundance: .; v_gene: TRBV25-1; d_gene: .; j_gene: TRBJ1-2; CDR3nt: TGTGCCAGCAGTGAATCACCCGGGGAAAGAAACGGCTACACCTTC; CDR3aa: CASSESPGERNGYTF
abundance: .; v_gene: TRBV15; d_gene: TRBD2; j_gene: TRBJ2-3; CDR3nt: TGTGCCACCAGCAGAAGTCTAATTAGCGGGAACCCAACAGATACGCAGTATTTT; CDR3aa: CATSRSLISGNPTDTQYF
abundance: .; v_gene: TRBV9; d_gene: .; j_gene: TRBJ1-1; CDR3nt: TGTGCCAGCAGCGCCCAGTGGGACACTGAAGCTTTCTTT; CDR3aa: CASSAQWDTEAFF
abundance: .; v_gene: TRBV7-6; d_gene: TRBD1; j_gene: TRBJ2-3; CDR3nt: TGTGCCAGCAGCCCCGGGACAGCCACAGATACGCAGTATTTT; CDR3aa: CASSPGTATDTQYF